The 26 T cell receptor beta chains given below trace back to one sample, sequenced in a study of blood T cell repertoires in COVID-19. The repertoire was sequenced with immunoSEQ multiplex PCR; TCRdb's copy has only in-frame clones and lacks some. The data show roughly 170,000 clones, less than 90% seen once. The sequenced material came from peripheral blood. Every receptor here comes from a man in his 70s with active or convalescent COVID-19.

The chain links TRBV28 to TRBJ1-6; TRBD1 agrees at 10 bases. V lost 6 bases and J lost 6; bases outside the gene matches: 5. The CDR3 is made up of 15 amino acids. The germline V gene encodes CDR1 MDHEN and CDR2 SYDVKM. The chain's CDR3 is CASRAGTGVNSPLHF. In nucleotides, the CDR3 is TGTGCCAGCAGGGCCGGGACAGGGGTTAATTCACCCCTCCACTTT.

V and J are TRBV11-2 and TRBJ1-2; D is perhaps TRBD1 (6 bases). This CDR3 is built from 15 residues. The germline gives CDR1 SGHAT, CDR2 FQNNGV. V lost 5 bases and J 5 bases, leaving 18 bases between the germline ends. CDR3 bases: TGTGCCAGCAGCCTGAGCCCAGGGGCTCCGTATGGCTACACCTTC. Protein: CASSLSPGAPYGYTF. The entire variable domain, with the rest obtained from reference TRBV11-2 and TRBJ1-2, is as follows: EAGVAQSPRYKIIEKRQSVAFWCNPISGHATLYWYQQILGQGPKLLIQFQNNGVVDDSQLPKDRFSAERLKGVDSTLKIQPAKLEDSAVYLCASSLSPGAPYGYTFGSGTRLTVV.

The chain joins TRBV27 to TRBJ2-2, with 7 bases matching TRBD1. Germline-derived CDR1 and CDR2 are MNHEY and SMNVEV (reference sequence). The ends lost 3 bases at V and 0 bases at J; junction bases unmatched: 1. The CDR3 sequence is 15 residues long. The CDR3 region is CASSFQGANTGELFF. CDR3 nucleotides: TGTGCCAGCAGTTTTCAGGGGGCGAACACCGGGGAGCTGTTTTTT.

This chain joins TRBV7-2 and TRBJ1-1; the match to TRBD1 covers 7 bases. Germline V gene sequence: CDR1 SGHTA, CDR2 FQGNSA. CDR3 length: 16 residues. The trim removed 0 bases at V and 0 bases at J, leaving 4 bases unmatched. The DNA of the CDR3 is TGTGCCAGCAGCTTAGCGAGGGGGCGCCTGAACACTGAAGCTTTCTTT. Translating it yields CASSLARGRLNTEAFF.

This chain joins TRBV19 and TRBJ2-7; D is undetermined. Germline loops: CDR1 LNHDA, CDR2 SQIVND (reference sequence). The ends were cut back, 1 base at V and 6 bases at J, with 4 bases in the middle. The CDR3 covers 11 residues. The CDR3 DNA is TGTGCCAGTAGTATAGGGAGCGAGCAGTACTTC. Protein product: CASSIGSEQYF.

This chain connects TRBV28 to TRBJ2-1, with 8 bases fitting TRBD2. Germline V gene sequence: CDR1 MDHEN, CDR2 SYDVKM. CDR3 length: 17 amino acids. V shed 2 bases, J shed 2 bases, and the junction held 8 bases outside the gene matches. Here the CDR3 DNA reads TGTGCCAGCAGTTTAGAAGGAGCGGGAGACCCCTACAATGAGCAGTTCTTC. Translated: CASSLEGAGDPYNEQFF.

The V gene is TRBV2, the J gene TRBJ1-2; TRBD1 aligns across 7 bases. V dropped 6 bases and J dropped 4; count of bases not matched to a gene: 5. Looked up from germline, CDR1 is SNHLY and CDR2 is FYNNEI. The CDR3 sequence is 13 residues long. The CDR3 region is CASRTGISYGYTF. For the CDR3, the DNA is TGTGCCAGCAGGACAGGGATTTCCTATGGCTACACCTTC.

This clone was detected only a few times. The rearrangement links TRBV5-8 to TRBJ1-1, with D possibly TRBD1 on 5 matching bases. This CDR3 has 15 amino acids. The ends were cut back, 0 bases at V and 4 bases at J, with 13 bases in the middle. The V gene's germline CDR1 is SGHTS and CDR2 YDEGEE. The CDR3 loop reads CASSLGAGITTEAFF. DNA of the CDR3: TGTGCCAGCAGCTTGGGGGCAGGGATAACCACTGAAGCTTTCTTT.

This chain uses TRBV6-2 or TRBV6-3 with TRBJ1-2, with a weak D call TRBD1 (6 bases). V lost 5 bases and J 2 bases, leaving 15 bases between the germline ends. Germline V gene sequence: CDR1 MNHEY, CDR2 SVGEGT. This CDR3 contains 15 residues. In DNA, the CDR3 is TGTGCCAGCAGTCCGACCACCGGGACAAACTATGGCTACACCTTC. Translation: CASSPTTGTNYGYTF.

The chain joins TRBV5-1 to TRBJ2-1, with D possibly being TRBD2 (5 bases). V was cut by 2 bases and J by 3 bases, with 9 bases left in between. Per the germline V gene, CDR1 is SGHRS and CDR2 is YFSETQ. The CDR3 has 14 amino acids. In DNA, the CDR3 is TGCGCCAGCAGCTTAGACGGACTCTACAATGAGCAGTTCTTC. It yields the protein CASSLDGLYNEQFF.

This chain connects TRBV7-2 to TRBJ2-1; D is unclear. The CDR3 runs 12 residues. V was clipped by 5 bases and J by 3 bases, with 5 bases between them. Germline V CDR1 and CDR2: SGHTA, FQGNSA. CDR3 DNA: TGTGCCAGCAGCCGAGTCTACAATGAGCAGTTCTTC. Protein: CASSRVYNEQFF.

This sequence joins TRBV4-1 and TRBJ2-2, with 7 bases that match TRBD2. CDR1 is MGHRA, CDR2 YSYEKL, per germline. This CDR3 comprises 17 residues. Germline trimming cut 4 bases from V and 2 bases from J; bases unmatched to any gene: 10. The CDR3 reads CASSREGPALNTGELFF. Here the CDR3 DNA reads TGCGCCAGCAGCCGGGAGGGACCAGCGCTAAACACCGGGGAGCTGTTTTTT.

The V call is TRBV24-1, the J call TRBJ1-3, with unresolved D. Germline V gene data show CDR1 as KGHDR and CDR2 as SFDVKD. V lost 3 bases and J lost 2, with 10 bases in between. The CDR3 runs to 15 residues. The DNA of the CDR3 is TGTGCCACCAGTGATCCGGGGATGCCTGGAAACACCATATATTTT. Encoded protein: CATSDPGMPGNTIYF.

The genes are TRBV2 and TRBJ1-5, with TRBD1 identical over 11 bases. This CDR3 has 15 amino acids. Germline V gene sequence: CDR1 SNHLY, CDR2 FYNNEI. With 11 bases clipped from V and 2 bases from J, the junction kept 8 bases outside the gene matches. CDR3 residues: CAAGGQGVGNQPQHF. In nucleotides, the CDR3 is TGTGCCGCGGGGGGACAGGGGGTAGGCAATCAGCCCCAGCATTTT.

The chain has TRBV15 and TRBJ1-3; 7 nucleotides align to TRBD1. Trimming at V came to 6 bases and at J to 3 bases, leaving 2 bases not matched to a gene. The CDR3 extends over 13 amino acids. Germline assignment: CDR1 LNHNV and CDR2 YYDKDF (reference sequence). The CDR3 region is CATRHRGGNTIYF. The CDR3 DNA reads TGTGCCACCAGGCACAGGGGTGGAAACACCATATATTTT.

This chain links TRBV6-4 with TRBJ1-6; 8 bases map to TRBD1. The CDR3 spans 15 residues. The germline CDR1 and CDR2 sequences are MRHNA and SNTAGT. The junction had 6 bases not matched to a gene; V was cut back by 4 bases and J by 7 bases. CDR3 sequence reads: CASSVAGGYNSPLHF. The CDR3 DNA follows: TGTGCCAGCAGTGTGGCAGGGGGCTACAATTCACCCCTCCACTTT.

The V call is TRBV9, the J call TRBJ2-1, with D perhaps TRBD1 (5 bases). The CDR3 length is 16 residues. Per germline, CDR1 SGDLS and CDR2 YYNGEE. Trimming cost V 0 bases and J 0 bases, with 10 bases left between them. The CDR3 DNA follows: TGTGCCAGCAGCGTAGGGACACCGAGCTCCTACAATGAGCAGTTCTTC. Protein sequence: CASSVGTPSSYNEQFF.

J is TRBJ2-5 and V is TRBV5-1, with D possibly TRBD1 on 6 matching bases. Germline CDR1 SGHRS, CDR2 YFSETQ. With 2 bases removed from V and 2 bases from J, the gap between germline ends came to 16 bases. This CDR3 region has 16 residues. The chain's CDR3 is CASSLGGWGRQETQYF. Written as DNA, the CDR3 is TGCGCCAGCAGCTTAGGGGGATGGGGGCGTCAAGAGACCCAGTACTTC.

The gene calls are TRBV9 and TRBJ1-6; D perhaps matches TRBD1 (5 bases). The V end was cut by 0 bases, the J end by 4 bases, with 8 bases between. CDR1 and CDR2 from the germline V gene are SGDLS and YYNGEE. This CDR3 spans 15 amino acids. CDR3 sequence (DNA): TGTGCCAGCAGCGTAGCCCAGGGATATAATTCACCCCTCCACTTT. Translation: CASSVAQGYNSPLHF.

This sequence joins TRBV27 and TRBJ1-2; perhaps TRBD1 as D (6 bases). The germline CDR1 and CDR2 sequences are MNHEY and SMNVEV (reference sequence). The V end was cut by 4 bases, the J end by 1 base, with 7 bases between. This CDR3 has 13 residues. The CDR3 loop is CASSSQGNYGYTF. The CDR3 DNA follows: TGTGCCAGCAGTTCACAGGGTAACTATGGCTACACCTTC.

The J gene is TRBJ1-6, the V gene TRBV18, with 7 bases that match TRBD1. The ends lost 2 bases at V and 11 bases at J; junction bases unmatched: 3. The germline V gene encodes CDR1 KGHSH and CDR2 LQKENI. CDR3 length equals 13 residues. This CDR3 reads CASSPTGDPPLHF. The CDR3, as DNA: TGTGCCAGCTCACCAACAGGGGACCCACCCCTCCACTTT.

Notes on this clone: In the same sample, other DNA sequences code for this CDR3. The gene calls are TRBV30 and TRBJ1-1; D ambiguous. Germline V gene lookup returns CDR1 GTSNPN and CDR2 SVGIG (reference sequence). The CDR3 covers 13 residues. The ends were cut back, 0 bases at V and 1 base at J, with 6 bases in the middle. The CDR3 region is CAWSVSQNTEAFF. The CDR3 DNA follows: TGTGCCTGGAGTGTATCCCAGAACACTGAAGCTTTCTTT.

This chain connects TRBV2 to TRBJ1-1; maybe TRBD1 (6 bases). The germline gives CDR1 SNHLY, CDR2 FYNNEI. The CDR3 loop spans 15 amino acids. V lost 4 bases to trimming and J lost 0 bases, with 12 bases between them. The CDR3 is CASSARQAMNTEAFF. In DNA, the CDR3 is TGTGCCAGCAGTGCAAGACAGGCCATGAACACTGAAGCTTTCTTT.

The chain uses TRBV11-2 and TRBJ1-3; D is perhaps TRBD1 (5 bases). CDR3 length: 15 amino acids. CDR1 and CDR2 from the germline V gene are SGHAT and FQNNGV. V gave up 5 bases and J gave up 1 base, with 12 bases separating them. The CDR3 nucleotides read TGTGCCAGCAGCCGGGGGGGGTTGTCTGGAAACACCATATATTTT. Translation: CASSRGGLSGNTIYF.

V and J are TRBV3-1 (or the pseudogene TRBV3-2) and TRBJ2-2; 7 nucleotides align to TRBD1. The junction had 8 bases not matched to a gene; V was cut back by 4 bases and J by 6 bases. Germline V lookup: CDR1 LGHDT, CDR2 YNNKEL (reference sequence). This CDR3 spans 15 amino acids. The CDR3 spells CASSPRSRGSGELFF. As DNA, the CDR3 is TGTGCCAGCAGCCCCAGATCCAGGGGGTCCGGGGAGCTGTTTTTT.

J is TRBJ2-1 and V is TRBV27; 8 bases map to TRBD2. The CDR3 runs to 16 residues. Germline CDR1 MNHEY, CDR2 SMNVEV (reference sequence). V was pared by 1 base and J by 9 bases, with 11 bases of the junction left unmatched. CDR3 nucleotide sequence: TGTGCCAGCAGTTTATTGGGGCCGGGAGGGCCAGGTGAGCAGTTCTTC. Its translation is CASSLLGPGGPGEQFF.